The present TCR beta chain was sequenced within a study of cytomegalovirus exposure and HLA in healthy donors. PCR employed 60 Vbeta and 13 Jbeta primers. Here immunoSEQ multiplex PCR was the method, and the copy in TCRdb shows in-frame clones only, minus some. The repertoire holds roughly 170,000 clones, with 84% as singletons. V lost 5 bases, J lost 8 bases, and 6 bases stayed unmatched. CDR1 and CDR2 from the germline V gene are MNHEY and SMNVEV (reference sequence). The CDR3 contains 14 residues. The sequenced sample consisted of PBMCs. V gene TRBV27 combines with J gene TRBJ2-3; 11 bases agree with TRBD1. This clonotype was sampled from a girl aged 2-15 years in good health and CMV-seropositive. CDR3 DNA sequence: TGTGCCAGCAGTAGCGGGACAGGGGGTGGTACGCAGTATTTT. Amino acid sequence: CASSSGTGGGTQYF.